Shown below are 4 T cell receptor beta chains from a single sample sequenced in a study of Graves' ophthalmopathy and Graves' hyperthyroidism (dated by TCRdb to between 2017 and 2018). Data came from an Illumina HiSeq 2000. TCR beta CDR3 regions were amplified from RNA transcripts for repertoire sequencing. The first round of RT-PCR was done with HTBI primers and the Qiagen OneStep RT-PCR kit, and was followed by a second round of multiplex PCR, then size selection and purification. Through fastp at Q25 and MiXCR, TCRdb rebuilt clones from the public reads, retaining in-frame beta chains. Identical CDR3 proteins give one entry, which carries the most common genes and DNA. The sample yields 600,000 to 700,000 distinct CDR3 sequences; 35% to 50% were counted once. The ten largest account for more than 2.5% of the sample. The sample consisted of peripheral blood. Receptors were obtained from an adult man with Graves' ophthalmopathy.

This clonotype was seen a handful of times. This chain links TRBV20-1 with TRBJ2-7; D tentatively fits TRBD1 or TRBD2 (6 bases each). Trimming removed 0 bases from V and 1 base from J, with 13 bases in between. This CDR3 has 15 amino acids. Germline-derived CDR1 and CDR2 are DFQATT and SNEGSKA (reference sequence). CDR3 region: CSARDEGGTSYEQYF. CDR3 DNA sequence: TGCAGTGCTAGAGATGAGGGGGGAACATCCTACGAGCAGTACTTC.

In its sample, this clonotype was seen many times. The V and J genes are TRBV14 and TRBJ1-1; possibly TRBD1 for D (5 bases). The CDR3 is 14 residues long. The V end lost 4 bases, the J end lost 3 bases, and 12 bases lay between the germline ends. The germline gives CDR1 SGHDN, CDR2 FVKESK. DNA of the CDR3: TGTGCCAGCAGCCGTCTACAACAGGACACTGAAGCTTTCTTT. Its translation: CASSRLQQDTEAFF.

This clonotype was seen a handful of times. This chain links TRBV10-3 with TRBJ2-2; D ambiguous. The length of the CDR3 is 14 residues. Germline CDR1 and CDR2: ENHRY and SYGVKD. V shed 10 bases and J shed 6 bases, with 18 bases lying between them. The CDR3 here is CASSHLLVAGELFF. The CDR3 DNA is TGTGCCAGCAGCCACCTTCTAGTCGCCGGGGAGCTGTTTTTT.

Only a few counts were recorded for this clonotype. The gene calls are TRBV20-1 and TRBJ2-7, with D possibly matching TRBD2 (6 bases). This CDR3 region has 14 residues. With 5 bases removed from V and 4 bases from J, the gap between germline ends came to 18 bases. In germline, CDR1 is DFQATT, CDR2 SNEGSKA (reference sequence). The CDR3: CSAESGPPGYEQYF. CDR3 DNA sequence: TGCAGTGCTGAGAGCGGGCCTCCGGGTTACGAGCAGTACTTC.